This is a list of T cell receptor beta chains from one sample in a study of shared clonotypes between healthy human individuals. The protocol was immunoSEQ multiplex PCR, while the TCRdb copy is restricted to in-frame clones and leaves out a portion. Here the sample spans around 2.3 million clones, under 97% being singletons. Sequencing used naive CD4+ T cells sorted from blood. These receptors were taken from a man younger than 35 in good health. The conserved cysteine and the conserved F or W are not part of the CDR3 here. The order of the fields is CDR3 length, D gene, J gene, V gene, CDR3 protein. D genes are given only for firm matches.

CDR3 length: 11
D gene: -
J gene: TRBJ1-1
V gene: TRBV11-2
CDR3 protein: ASSSALNTEAF

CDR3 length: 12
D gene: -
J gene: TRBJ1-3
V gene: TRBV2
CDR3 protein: ASMSGRSGNTIY

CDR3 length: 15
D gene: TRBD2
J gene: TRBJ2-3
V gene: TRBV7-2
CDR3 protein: ASSLAQTSGGHDTQY

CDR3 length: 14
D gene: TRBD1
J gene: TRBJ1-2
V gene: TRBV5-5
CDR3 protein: ASSSFTLDREGSYT

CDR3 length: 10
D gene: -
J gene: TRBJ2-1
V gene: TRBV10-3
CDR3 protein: AISPIMNEQF

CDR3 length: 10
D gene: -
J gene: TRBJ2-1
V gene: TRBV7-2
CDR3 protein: ASRNLAHEQF

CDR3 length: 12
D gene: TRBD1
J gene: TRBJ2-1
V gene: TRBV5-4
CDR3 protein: ASSFLDRINEQF

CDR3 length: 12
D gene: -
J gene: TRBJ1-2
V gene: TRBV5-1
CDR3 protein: ASSLLGGVYGYT

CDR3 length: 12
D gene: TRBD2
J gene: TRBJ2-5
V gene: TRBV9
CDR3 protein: ASSGSGSGETQY

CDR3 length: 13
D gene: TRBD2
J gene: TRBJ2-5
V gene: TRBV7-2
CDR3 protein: ASRRGGLAGETQY

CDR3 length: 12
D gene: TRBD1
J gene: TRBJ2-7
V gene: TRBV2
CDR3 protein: ASSEGQGSYEQY

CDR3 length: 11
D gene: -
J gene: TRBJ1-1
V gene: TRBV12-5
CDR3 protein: ASGVSMNTEAF

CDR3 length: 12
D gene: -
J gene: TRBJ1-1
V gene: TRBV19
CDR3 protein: ASRVGQMNTEAF

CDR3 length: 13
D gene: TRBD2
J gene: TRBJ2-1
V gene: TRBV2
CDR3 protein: ASSAGLAVYNEQF

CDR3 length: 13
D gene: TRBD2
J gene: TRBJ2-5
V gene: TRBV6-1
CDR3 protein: ASSEAGLATETQY

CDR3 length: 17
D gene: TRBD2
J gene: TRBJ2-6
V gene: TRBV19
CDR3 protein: ASSKSGRSGGSGANVLT

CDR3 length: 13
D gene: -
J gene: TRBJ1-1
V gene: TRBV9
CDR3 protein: ASSVGVSMNTEAF

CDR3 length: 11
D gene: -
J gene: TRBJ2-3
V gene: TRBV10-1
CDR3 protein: ASSDLGTDTQY

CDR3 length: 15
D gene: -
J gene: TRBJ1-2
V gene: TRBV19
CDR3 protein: ASSMLGAGDSRYGYT

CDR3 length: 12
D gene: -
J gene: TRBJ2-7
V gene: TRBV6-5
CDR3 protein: ASSRQPQGYEQY

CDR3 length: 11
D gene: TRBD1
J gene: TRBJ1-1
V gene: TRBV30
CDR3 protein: AWGTGMNTEAF

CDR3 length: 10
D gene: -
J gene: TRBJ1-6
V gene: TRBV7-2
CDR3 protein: ASSLVDPPLH